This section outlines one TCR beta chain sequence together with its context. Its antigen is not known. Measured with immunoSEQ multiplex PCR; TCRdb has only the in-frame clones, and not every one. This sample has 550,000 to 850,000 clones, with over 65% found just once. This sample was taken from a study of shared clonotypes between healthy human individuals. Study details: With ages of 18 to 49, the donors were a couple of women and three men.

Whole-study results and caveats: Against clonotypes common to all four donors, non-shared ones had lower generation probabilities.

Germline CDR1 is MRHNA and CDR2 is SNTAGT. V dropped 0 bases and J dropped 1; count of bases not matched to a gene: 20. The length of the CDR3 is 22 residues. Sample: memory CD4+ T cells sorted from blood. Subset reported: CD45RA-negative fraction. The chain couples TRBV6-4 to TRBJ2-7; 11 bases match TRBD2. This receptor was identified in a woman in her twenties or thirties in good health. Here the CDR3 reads CASSDSLDCGGLIAGGSYEQYF. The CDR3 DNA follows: TGTGCCAGCAGTGACTCGCTGGACTGTGGGGGTTTAATAGCGGGAGGGTCCTACGAGCAGTACTTC.